This T cell receptor (beta chain) derives from a study of blood T cell repertoires in COVID-19. Assay used: immunoSEQ multiplex PCR; TCRdb lists only in-frame clones, some missing. This table holds some 46,000 clones, 70% to 90% found once. V shed 5 bases, J shed 6 bases, and the junction held 9 bases outside the gene matches. This CDR3 comprises 14 residues. Germline CDR1 MDHEN, CDR2 SYDVKM. The TCR sequence derives from an elderly woman with COVID-19, enrolled during active disease. Material for sequencing was peripheral blood. The chain joins TRBV28 to TRBJ1-1, with TRBD1 matching 7 bases. The CDR3 spells CASSIQGTVPEAFF. CDR3 coding DNA: TGTGCCAGCAGTATACAAGGGACAGTCCCTGAAGCTTTCTTT.